This T cell receptor beta chain was profiled in a study of shared clonotypes between healthy human individuals. CDR3 length: 14 residues. In germline, CDR1 is SEHNR, CDR2 FQNEAQ (reference sequence). V was shortened by 0 bases and J by 6 bases, with 12 bases between the two germline ends. TCRdb's copy holds only in-frame clones and misses some; the assay was immunoSEQ multiplex PCR. The sample carries over a million clones, roughly 75% recorded once. This TCR came from a man younger than 35 in good health. The chain uses TRBV7-9 and TRBJ2-7; the D gene could be TRBD1 or TRBD2 (5 bases each). The sequenced sample was memory CD4+ T cells sorted from blood. Sample subset: CD45RA-negative fraction. CDR3 in amino acids: CASSLARGSTEQYF. The CDR3 DNA follows: TGTGCCAGCAGCTTAGCGAGGGGTTCCACCGAGCAGTACTTC.